Sequencing of this T cell receptor (beta chain) was carried out in a study of Graves' ophthalmopathy and Graves' hyperthyroidism. This clonotype was found many times. The ends lost 2 bases at V and 3 bases at J; junction bases unmatched: 1. The CDR3 covers 13 residues. Per germline, CDR1 MNHEY and CDR2 SMNVEV (reference sequence). The study amplified TCR beta CDR3 regions using RNA transcripts. Second-round multiplex PCR came after a first-round RT-PCR that employed HTBI primers. TCRdb re-called the multiplex PCR reads with MiXCR, one entry per CDR3 protein. Here the sample spans some 390,000 distinct CDR3 sequences, around 16% being singletons. Presentation of ophthalmopathy in the donors involved moderate-to-severe activity, CAS ≥3, NOSPECS ≥4 and a duration under 3 months.

The chain joins TRBV27 to TRBJ2-7; TRBD1 matches at 7 bases. The TCR sequence derives from a woman under 30 with Graves' ophthalmopathy. The material sequenced was peripheral blood. CDR3 in amino acids: CASSLAGGYEQYF. CDR3 coding DNA: TGTGCCAGCAGTTTAGCAGGGGGCTACGAGCAGTACTTC.